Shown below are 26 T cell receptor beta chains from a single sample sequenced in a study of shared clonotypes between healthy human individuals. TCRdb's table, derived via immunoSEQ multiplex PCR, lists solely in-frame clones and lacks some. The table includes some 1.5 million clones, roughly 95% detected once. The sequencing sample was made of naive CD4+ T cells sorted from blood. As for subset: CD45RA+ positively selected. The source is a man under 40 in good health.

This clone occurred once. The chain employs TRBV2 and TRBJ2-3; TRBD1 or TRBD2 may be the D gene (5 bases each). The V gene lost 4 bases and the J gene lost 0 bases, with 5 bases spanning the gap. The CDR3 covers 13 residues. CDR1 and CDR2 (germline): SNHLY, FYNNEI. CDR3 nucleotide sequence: TGTGCCAGCAGTGGGGACAGCACAGATACGCAGTATTTT. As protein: CASSGDSTDTQYF.

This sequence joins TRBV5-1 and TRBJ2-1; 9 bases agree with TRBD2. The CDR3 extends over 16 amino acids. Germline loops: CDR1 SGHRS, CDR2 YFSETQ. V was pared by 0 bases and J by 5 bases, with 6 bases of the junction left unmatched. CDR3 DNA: TGCGCCAGCAGCTTGGCCGGTAGCGGGAGCCACAATGAGCAGTTCTTC. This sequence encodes CASSLAGSGSHNEQFF.

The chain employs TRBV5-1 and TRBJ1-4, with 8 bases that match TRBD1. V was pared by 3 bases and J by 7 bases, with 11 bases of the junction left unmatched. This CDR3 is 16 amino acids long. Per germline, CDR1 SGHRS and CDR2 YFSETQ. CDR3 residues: CASSSRTGGPPEKLFF. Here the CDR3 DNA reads TGCGCCAGCAGCTCCCGCACAGGGGGTCCTCCTGAAAAACTGTTTTTT.

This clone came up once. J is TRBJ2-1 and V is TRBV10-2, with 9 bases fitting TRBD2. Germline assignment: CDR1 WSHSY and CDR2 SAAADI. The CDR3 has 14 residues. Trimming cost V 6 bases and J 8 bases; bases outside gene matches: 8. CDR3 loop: CASREGGRADEQFF. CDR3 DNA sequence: TGCGCCAGCAGGGAGGGCGGGAGGGCCGATGAGCAGTTCTTC.

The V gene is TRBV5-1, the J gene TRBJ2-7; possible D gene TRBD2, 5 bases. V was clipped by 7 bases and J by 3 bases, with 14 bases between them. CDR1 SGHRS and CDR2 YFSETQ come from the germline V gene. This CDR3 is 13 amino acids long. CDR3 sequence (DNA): TGCGCCAGCCAGGCTCCCGGAGGCTACGAGCAGTACTTC. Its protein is CASQAPGGYEQYF.

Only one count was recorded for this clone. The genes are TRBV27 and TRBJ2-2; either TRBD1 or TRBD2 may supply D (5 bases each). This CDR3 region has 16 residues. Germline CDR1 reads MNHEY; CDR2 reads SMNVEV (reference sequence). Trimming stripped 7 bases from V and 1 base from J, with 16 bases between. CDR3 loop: CASTPRDPRNTGELFF. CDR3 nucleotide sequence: TGTGCCAGCACTCCAAGGGACCCCCGGAACACCGGGGAGCTGTTTTTT.

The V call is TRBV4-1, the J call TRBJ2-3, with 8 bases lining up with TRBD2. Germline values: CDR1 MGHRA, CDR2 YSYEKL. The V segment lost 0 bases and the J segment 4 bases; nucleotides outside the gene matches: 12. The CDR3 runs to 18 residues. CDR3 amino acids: CASSQDQGAGVGPDTQYF. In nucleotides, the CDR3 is TGCGCCAGCAGCCAAGATCAAGGAGCGGGGGTGGGGCCAGATACGCAGTATTTT.

CDR3 sequence (DNA): TGTGCCTGGAGTGAAACTAGCGGGAGTGGAACCTACGAGCAGTACTTC. Translating gives CAWSETSGSGTYEQYF. The J gene is TRBJ2-7, the V gene TRBV30; 11 bases map to TRBD2. This CDR3 is 16 amino acids long. With 1 base clipped from V and 2 bases from J, the junction kept 7 bases outside the gene matches. Germline CDR1 reads GTSNPN; CDR2 reads SVGIG (reference sequence).

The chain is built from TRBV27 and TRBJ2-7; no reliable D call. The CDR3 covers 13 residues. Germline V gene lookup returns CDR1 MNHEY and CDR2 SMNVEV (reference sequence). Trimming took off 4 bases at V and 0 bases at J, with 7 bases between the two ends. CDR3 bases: TGTGCCAGCAGTTCTCTAGTCTCCTACGAGCAGTACTTC. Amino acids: CASSSLVSYEQYF.

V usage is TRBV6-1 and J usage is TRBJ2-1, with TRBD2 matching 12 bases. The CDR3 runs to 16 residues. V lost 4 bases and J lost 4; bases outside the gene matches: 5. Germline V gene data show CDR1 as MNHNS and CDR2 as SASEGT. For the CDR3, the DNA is TGTGCCAGCAGTGGGGCGACTAGCGGGAGTTACAATGAGCAGTTCTTC. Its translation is CASSGATSGSYNEQFF.

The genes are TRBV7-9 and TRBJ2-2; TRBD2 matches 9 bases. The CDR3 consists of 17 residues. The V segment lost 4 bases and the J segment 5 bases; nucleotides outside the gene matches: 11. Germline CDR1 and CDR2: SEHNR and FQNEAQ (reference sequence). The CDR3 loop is CASSSSPSGVRTGELFF. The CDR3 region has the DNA TGTGCCAGCAGCTCGAGTCCTAGCGGGGTTAGAACCGGGGAGCTGTTTTTT.

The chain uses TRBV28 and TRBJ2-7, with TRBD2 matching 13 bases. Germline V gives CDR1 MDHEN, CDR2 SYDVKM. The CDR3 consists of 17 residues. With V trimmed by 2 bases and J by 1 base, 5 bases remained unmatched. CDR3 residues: CASSLHSGLAGSYEQYF. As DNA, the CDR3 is TGTGCCAGCAGTTTACATTCGGGACTAGCGGGATCCTACGAGCAGTACTTC.

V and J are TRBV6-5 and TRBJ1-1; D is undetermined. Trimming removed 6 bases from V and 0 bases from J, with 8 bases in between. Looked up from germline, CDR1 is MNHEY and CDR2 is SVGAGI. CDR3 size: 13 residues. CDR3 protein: CASRETVNTEAFF. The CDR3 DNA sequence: TGTGCCAGCAGGGAAACAGTGAACACTGAAGCTTTCTTT.

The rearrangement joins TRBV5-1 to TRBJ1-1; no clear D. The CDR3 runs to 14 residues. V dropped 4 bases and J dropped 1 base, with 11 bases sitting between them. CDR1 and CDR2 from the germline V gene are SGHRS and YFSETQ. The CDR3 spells CASSVDTANTEAFF. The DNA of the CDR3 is TGCGCCAGCAGCGTAGATACAGCGAACACTGAAGCTTTCTTT.

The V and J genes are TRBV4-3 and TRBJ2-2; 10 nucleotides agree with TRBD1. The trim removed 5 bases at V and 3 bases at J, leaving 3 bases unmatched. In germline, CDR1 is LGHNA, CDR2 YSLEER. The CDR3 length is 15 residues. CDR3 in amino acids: CASSAGTGDTGELFF. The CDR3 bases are TGCGCCAGCAGCGCCGGGACAGGGGACACCGGGGAGCTGTTTTTT.

Written as DNA, the CDR3 is TGTGCCAGCAGCGTAGTCGCTAGCGGGAGCCATCTGGACAATGAGCAGTTCTTC. Its protein product is CASSVVASGSHLDNEQFF. This chain joins TRBV9 and TRBJ2-1; TRBD2 matches 10 bases. This CDR3 spans 18 amino acids. The germline gives CDR1 SGDLS, CDR2 YYNGEE. V shed 0 bases and J 5 bases; nucleotides not matched to a gene: 11.

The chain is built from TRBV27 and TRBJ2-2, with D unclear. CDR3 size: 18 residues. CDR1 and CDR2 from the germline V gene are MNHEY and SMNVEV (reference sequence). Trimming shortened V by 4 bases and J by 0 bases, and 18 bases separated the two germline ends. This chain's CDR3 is CASSSTGSEISNTGELFF. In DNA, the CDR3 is TGTGCCAGCAGTTCAACGGGTTCCGAAATATCGAACACCGGGGAGCTGTTTTTT.

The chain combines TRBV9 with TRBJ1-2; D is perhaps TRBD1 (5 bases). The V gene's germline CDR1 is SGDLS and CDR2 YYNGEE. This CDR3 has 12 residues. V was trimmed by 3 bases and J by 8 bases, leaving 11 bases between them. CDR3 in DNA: TGTGCCAGCAGCGACTCAGGGATCGGCTACACCTTC. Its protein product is CASSDSGIGYTF.

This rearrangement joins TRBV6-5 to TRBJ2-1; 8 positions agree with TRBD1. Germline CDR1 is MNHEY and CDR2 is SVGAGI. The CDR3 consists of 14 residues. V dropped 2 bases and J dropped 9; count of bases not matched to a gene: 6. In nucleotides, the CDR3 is TGTGCCAGCAGTTACCTGGACAGGGAAGGTGAGCAGTTCTTC. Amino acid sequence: CASSYLDREGEQFF.

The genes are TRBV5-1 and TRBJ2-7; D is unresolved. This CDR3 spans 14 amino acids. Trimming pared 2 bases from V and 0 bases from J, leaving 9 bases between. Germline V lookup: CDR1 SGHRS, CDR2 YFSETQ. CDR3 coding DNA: TGCGCCAGCAGCTTATTCCTATCCTCCTACGAGCAGTACTTC. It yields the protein CASSLFLSSYEQYF.

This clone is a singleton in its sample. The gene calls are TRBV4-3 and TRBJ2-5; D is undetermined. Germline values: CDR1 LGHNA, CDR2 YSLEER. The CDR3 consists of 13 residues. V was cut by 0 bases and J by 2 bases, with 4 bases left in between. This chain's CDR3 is CASSQELQETQYF. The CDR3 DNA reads TGCGCCAGCAGCCAAGAGTTACAAGAGACCCAGTACTTC.

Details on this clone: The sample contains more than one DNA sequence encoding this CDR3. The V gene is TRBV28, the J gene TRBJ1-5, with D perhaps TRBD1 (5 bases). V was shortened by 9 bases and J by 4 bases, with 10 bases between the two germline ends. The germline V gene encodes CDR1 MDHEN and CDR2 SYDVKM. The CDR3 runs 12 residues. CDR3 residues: CASGQGNQPQHF. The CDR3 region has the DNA TGTGCCAGTGGACAAGGTAATCAGCCCCAGCATTTT.

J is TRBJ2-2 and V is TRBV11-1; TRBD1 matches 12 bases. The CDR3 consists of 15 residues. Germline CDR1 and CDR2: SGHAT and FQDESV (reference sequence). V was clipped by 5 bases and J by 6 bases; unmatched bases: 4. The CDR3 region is CASSRDRGRAGELFF. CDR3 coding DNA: TGTGCCAGCAGCAGGGACAGGGGGCGCGCCGGGGAGCTGTTTTTT.

The CDR3 sequence is CASSLEGRGTGNTIYF. In DNA, the CDR3 is TGTGCCAGCAGCTTAGAGGGGCGGGGGACTGGAAACACCATATATTTT. The rearrangement links TRBV7-2 to TRBJ1-3; TRBD1 is a possible D gene (5 bases). The CDR3 covers 16 residues. Trimming removed 1 base at V and 2 bases at J, with 12 bases between. In germline, CDR1 is SGHTA, CDR2 FQGNSA.

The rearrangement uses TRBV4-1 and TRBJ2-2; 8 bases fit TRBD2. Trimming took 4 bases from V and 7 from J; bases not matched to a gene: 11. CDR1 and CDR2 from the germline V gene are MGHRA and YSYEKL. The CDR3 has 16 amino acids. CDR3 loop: CASSLTGGRIGGELFF. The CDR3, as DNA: TGCGCCAGCAGCCTCACGGGCGGGAGGATTGGCGGGGAGCTGTTTTTT.

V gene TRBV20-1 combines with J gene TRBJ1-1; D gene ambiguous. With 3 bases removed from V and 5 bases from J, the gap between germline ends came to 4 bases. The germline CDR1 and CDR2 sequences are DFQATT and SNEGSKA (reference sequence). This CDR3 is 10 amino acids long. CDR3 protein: CSASRTEAFF. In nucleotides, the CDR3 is TGCAGTGCTAGCAGAACTGAAGCTTTCTTT.